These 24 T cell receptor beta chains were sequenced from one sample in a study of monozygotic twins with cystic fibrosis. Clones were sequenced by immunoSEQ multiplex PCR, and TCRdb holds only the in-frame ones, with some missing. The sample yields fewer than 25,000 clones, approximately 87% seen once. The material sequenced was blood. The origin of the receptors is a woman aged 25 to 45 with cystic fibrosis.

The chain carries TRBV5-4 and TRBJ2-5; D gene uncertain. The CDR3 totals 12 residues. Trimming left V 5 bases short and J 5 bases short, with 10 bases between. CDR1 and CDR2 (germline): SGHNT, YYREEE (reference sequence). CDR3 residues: CASSPTGETQYF. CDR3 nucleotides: TGTGCCAGCAGTCCAACTGGGGAGACCCAGTACTTC.

CDR3 amino acids: CASRWGGASSYEQYF. The CDR3 DNA reads TGTGCCAGCAGGTGGGGCGGGGCGAGCTCCTACGAGCAGTACTTC. The J gene is TRBJ2-7, the V gene TRBV6-5; D possibly corresponds to TRBD2 (6 bases). The CDR3 contains 15 residues. CDR1 and CDR2 from the germline V gene are MNHEY and SVGAGI. V was cut by 6 bases and J by 0 bases, with 15 bases left in between.

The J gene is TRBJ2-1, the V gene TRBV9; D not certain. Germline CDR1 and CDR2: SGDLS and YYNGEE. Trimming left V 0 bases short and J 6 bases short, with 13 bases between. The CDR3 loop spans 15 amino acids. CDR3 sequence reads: CASSVDGRPSNEQFF. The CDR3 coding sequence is TGTGCCAGCAGCGTAGACGGACGACCCTCCAATGAGCAGTTCTTC.

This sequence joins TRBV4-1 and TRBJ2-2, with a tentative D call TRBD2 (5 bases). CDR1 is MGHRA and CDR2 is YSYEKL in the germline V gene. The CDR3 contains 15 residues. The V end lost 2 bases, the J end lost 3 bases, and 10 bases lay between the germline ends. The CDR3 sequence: CASSQIGRDTGELFF. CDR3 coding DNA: TGCGCCAGCAGCCAAATCGGGCGGGACACCGGGGAGCTGTTTTTT.

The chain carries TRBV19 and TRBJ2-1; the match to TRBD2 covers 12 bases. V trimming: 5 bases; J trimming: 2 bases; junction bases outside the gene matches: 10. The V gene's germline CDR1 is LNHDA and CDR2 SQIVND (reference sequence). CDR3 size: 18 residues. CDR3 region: CASSPRWTSGATYNEQFF. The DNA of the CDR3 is TGTGCCAGTAGTCCCCGGTGGACTAGCGGGGCTACCTACAATGAGCAGTTCTTC.

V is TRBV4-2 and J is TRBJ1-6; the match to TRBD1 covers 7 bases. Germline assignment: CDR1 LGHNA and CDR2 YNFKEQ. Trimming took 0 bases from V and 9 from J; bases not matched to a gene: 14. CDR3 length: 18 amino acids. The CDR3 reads CASSQETHLQGRSSPLHF. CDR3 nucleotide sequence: TGTGCCAGCAGCCAAGAGACCCACCTACAGGGGCGAAGTTCACCCCTCCACTTT.

In DNA, the CDR3 is TGTGCCAGCAGCTTGGGGCGGGCTAGCGGGGGGCTCAGCACAGATACGCAGTATTTT. This encodes CASSLGRASGGLSTDTQYF. J is TRBJ2-3 and V is TRBV5-5, with 11 bases identical to TRBD2. CDR1 is SGHKS, CDR2 YYEKEE, per germline (reference sequence). CDR3 length: 19 residues. After removal of 0 bases from V and 0 bases from J, the junction contained 9 bases not matched to a gene.

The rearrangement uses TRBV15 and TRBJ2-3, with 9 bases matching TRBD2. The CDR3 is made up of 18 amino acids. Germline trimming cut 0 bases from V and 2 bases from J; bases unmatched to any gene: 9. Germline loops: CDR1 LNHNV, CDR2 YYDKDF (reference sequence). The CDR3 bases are TGTGCCACCAGCAGAGATCGGGCGGGGGGGCCGAACACAGATACGCAGTATTTT. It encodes CATSRDRAGGPNTDTQYF.

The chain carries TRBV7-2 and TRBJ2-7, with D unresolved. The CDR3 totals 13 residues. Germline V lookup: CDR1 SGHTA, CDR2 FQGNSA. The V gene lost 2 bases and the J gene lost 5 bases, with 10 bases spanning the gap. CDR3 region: CASSLQSGHEQYF. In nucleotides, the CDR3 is TGTGCCAGCAGCTTACAGTCGGGCCACGAGCAGTACTTC.

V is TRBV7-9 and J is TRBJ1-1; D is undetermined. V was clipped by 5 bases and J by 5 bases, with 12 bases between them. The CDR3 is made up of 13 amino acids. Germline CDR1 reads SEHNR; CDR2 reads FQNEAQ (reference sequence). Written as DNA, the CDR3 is TGTGCCAGCAGCGCCCAGTCGGGGACTGAAGCTTTCTTT. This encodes CASSAQSGTEAFF.

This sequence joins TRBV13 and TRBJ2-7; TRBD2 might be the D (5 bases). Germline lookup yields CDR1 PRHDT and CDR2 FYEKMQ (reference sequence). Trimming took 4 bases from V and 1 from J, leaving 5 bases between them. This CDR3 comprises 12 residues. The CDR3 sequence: CASSSGSYEQYF. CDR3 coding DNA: TGTGCCAGCAGCTCGGGGTCCTACGAGCAGTACTTC.

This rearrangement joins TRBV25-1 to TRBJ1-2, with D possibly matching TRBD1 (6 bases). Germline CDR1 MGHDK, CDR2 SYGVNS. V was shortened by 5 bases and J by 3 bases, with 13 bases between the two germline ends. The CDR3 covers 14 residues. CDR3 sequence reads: CASSRGGFDYGYTF. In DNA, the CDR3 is TGTGCCAGCAGTCGAGGGGGATTCGACTATGGCTACACCTTC.

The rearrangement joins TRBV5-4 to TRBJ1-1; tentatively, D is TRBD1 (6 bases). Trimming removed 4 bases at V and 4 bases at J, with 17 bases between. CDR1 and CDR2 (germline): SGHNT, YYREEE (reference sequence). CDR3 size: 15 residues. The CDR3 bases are TGTGCCAGCAGCCCACCTACTCCCAGGGGCACTGAAGCTTTCTTT. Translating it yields CASSPPTPRGTEAFF.

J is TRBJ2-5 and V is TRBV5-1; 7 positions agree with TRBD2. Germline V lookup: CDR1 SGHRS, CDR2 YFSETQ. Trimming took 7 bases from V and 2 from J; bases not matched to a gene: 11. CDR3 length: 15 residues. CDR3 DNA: TGCGCCAGCGGGCTTTTTGGTAGCGGGCAAGAGACCCAGTACTTC. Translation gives CASGLFGSGQETQYF.

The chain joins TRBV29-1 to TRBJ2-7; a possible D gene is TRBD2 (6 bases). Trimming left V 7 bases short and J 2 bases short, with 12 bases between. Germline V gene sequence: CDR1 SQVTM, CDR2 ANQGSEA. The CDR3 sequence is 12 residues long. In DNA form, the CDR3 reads TGCAGCGCGGAGGGTGGGACCTACGAGCAGTACTTC. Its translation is CSAEGGTYEQYF.

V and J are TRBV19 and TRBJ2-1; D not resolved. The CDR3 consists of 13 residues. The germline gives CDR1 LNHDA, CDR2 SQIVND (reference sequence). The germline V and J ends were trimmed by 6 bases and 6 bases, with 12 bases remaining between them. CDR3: CASSIREVNEQFF. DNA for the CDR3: TGTGCCAGTAGCATACGCGAGGTCAATGAGCAGTTCTTC. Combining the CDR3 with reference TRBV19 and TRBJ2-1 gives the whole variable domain DGGITQSPKYLFRKEGQNVTLSCEQNLNHDAMYWYRQDPGQGLRLIYYSQIVNDFQKGDIAEGYSVSREKKESFPLTVTSAQKNPTAFYLCASSIREVNEQFFGPGTRLTVL.

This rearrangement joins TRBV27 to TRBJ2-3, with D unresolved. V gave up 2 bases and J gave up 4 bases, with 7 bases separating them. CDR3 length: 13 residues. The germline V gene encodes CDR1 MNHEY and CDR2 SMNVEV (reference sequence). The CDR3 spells CASSLLDADTQYF. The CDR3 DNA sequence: TGTGCCAGCAGTTTACTAGACGCAGATACGCAGTATTTT.

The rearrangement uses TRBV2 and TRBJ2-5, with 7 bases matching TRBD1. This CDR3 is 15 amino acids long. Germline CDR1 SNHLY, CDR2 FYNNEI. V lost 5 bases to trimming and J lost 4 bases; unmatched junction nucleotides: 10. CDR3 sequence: CASSPRQGLTETQYF. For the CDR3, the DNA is TGTGCCAGCAGTCCCCGACAGGGTTTAACAGAGACCCAGTACTTC.

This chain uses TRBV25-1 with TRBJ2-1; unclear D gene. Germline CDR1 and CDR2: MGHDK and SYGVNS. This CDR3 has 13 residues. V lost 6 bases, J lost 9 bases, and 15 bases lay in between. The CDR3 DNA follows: TGTGCCAGCAGCGGAATGTTTCCGAGTGAGCAGTTCTTC. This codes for CASSGMFPSEQFF.

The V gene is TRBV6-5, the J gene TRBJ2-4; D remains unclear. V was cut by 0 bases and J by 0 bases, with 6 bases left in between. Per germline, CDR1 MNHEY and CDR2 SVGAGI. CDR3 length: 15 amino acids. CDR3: CASSYSLIAKNIQYF. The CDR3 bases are TGTGCCAGCAGTTACTCGCTTATAGCCAAAAACATTCAGTACTTC.

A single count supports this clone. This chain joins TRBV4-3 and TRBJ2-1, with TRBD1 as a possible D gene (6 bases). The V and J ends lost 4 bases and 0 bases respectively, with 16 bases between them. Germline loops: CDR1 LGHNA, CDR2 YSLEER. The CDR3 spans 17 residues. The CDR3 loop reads CASSPQGYRVSYNEQFF. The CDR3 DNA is TGCGCCAGCAGCCCACAGGGCTACAGGGTCTCCTACAATGAGCAGTTCTTC.

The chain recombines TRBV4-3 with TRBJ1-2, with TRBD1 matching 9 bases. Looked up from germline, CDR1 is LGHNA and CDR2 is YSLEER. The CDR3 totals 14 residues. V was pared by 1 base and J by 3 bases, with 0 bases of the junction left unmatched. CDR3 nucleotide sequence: TGCGCCAGCAGCCAAGGGACAGGGGACTATGGCTACACCTTC. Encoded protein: CASSQGTGDYGYTF.

The CDR3 DNA sequence: TGTGCCAGCAGCGTGGGGGCGTCCGGGGCCAACGTCCTGACTTTC. This sequence encodes CASSVGASGANVLTF. V usage is TRBV9 and J usage is TRBJ2-6, with D possibly TRBD1 on 6 matching bases. The CDR3 covers 15 residues. The ends were cut back, 2 bases at V and 4 bases at J, with 10 bases in the middle. The V gene's germline CDR1 is SGDLS and CDR2 YYNGEE.

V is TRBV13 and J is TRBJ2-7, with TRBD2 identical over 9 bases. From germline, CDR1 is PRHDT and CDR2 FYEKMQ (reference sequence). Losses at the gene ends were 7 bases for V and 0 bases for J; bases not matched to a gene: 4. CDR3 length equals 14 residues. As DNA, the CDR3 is TGTGCCAGCATCAGTAGCGGGGGCTCCTACGAGCAGTACTTC. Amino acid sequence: CASISSGGSYEQYF.